The clone carrying this TCR beta chain was found once. Its antigen is undetermined. Time point defined: pretreatment peripheral blood. This entry is derived from a study of PD-L1 blockade in urothelial cancer. Study information: Patients with male sex and bladder-origin urothelial cancer accounted for twenty-five of 29 enrolled. Of prior chemotherapy regimens, patients had received between 0 and 3. Each blood sample yielded a median of around 130,000 T cells. Study results and limitations: Survival was better when pretreatment blood TCR clonality fell below the median.

Sequencing used immunoSEQ multiplex PCR; TCRdb keeps in-frame clones, though not all of them. The table includes 50,000 or so clones, about 86% detected once. V was shortened by 3 bases and J by 2 bases, with 11 bases between the two germline ends. Germline V lookup: CDR1 PRHDT, CDR2 FYEKMQ (reference sequence). This CDR3 contains 15 residues. This TCR was sampled from a man aged 55 to 70 with urothelial cancer. Material: PBMCs, obtained around atezolizumab (anti-PD-L1) treatment. The chain recombines TRBV13 with TRBJ2-1; D is unclear. The chain's CDR3 is CASSFAEKPYNEQFF. The CDR3 nucleotides read TGTGCCAGCAGCTTCGCGGAGAAACCCTACAATGAGCAGTTCTTC.